This T cell receptor beta chain was recorded in a study of CXCR3-negative and CXCR3-positive naive CD8 T cells. For this clonotype: Antigen specificity is unknown.

Via 5' RACE with UMI labels, TRB cDNA libraries were prepared. TCRdb reprocessed the 5' RACE reads and reports one entry per CDR3 protein, with no DNA. The table for this sample gives 150,000 or so distinct CDR3 sequences. The CDR3 spans 13 residues. The germline V gene has CDR1 SQVTM and CDR2 ANQGSEA. Study-level results: Researchers report that CXCR3-positive naive cells carry more hydrophobic TRB CDR3s than CXCR3-negative naive cells.

The receptor was isolated from a human donor in good health. Some clones in this sample may be carry-over from other donors' samples. The specimen sequenced was naive CXCR3- CD8+ T cells from blood. Subset reported: CD45RO-CCR7+CD27+CD95- naive CD8+ T cells lacking CXCR3 (TNR3-). V and J are TRBV29-1 and TRBJ1-2; TCRdb's D call, TRBD1, is unchecked because there is no DNA. CDR3 protein: CSVERTVDYGYTF. Using reference TRBV29-1 and TRBJ1-2 for the parts outside the CDR3, the full variable domain is SAVISQKPSRDICQRGTSLTIQCQVDSQVTMMFWYRQQPGQSLTLIATANQGSEATYESGFVIDKFPISRPNLTFSTLTVSNMSPEDSSIYLCSVERTVDYGYTFGSGTRLTVV.